This TCR beta chain was found in a study of T cells expressing NK-cell markers. Overall study context: Sorted CD3+CD56-NKG2C+, CD3+CD56+NKG2C+ and CD3+CD56+NKG2C- T cells supplied the TCR beta repertoires. The sequencing cohort of eight donors included seven HCMV-seropositive individuals and one seronegative individual.

In regard to this clonotype: The antigen remains undetermined.

Study-wide results and caveats: Where four donors were concerned, these clonotypes also led the CD3+CD56-NKG2C+ fraction. Over 5 donors showed dominant NKG2C+ clonotypes comprising about 1.0-7.0% of their CD8+ T cells.

Reprocessing the 5' RACE reads, TCRdb reports a single entry for every CDR3 protein and omits DNA. This sample's table reports 150,000 to 180,000 distinct CDR3 sequences. This CDR3 is built from 15 residues. Germline assignment: CDR1 MGHRA and CDR2 YSYEKL. Source material: blood T cells: a sorted CD56 or NKG2C T cell subset, CD4+ or CD8+ T cells, or bulk PBMC T cells (not recorded which). The chain employs TRBV4-1 and TRBJ2-7; the D call of TRBD2 rests on TCRdb alone, since no DNA is present to check it. This TCR came from a woman aged 50 to 60 in good health. CDR3 residues: CASSQDGAGGYEQYF.